The rows below give T cell receptor beta chains drawn from one sample of a study of PD-L1 blockade in urothelial cancer. Clones were read by immunoSEQ multiplex PCR, and TCRdb kept only the in-frame ones, dropping some. In the table there are about 80,000 clones, around 81% of which are singletons. The source was PBMCs, collected around atezolizumab (anti-PD-L1) treatment. The receptors here all came from a man aged 35-49 years with urothelial cancer. CDR3s include the opening cysteine and the closing phenylalanine or tryptophan. The order of the fields is V gene, J gene, clone size, D gene, CDR3 length, CDR3 protein, CDR3 DNA. A D gene is named only where the DNA matches it firmly. Not every row has a clone size; where given, it reads once, few, many or a size class.

TRBV5-1	TRBJ1-3	.	.	14	CASSFTGSGNTIYF	TGCGCCAGCAGCTTCACAGGGTCTGGAAACACCATATATTTT
TRBV6-6	TRBJ2-3	.	TRBD2	16	CASVLAGGWGTDTQYF	TGTGCCAGCGTACTAGCGGGAGGTTGGGGGACAGATACGCAGTATTTT
TRBV10-2	TRBJ2-7	few	TRBD2	15	CASSEGTSGRVEQYF	TGCGCCAGCAGTGAGGGGACTAGCGGGAGGGTGGAGCAGTACTTC
TRBV7-3	TRBJ2-2	once	.	14	CASSLTGRTGELFF	TGTGCCAGCAGCTTGACAGGGAGGACCGGGGAGCTGTTTTTT
TRBV7-8	TRBJ2-6	few	.	15	CASSLVAAGANVLTF	TGTGCCAGCAGCTTAGTGGCAGCTGGGGCCAACGTCCTGACTTTC
TRBV30	TRBJ2-7	.	TRBD2	16	CAWSRPRTSGSYEQYF	TGTGCCTGGAGTCGGCCCCGGACTAGCGGGAGTTACGAGCAGTACTTC
TRBV10-3	TRBJ2-5	.	TRBD2	16	CAISFALLGGSWTQYF	TGTGCCATCAGTTTTGCACTATTGGGGGGGTCATGGACCCAGTACTTC
TRBV5-3	TRBJ2-7	.	.	15	CARSLSSGAAYEQYF	TGTGCCAGAAGCTTGTCTTCAGGGGCAGCCTACGAGCAGTACTTC
TRBV30	TRBJ1-2	.	.	12	CAWRILNYGYTF	TGTGCCTGGAGAATCCTAAACTATGGCTACACCTTC
TRBV2	TRBJ2-5	.	.	12	CASSGVQETQYF	TGTGCCAGCAGTGGCGTCCAAGAGACCCAGTACTTC
TRBV7-9	TRBJ1-1	once	TRBD1	17	CASSLGAGGVMNTEAFF	TGTGCCAGCAGTTTAGGGGCAGGGGGCGTTATGAACACTGAAGCTTTCTTT
TRBV5-6	TRBJ1-2	.	TRBD1	16	CASSSPGTGGILSYTF	TGTGCCAGCAGCTCGCCCGGGACAGGGGGGATTTTGAGCTACACCTTC
TRBV2	TRBJ2-2	.	.	14	CASSGFSRAGELFF	TGTGCCAGCAGTGGATTTTCTCGCGCAGGGGAGCTGTTTTTT
TRBV18	TRBJ2-1	.	TRBD1	17	CASSPTGYHPRGNEQFF	TGTGCCAGCTCACCGACAGGGTACCATCCAAGGGGCAATGAGCAGTTCTTC
TRBV19	TRBJ1-2	.	.	13	CASNRGLGYGYTF	TGTGCCAGTAATAGGGGCCTCGGGTATGGCTACACCTTC
TRBV5-6	TRBJ1-1	once	.	14	CASSTGLMNTEAFF	TGTGCCAGCAGCACAGGGCTCATGAACACTGAAGCTTTCTTT
TRBV4-1	TRBJ2-7	.	.	15	CASSQDRVKNYEQYF	TGCGCCAGCAGCCAGGACAGAGTCAAAAACTACGAGCAGTACTTC
TRBV18	TRBJ2-3	.	TRBD1	14	CASSRTGVADTQYF	TGTGCCAGCTCACGGACAGGGGTGGCAGATACGCAGTATTTT
TRBV29-1	TRBJ2-1	.	TRBD2	19	CSVEAPGLLLAGLYNEQFF	TGCAGCGTTGAAGCCCCTGGGCTACTACTAGCGGGACTGTACAATGAGCAGTTCTTC
TRBV5-6	TRBJ2-1	.	TRBD2	16	CASSAWTSGRVNEQFF	TGTGCCAGCAGCGCGTGGACTAGCGGGAGAGTTAATGAGCAGTTCTTC
TRBV5-1	TRBJ2-1	once	TRBD2	15	CASRTGTSVYNEQFF	TGCGCCAGCAGAACCGGGACTAGCGTATACAATGAGCAGTTCTTC
TRBV7-2	TRBJ2-7	.	.	16	CASSLPTGHRSYEQYF	TGTGCCAGCAGCTTACCCACAGGTCATCGCTCCTACGAGCAGTACTTC
TRBV18	TRBJ1-1	once	TRBD1	15	CASSPPTGKATEAFF	TGTGCCAGCTCACCCCCGACAGGGAAGGCGACTGAAGCTTTCTTT
TRBV18	TRBJ2-3	.	.	18	CASSPFLAGRSGRDTQYF	TGTGCCAGCTCACCGTTTTTAGCAGGGAGGAGTGGGAGAGATACGCAGTATTTT
TRBV30	TRBJ2-3	.	TRBD2	15	CAWSVGSGRTNTQYF	TGTGCCTGGAGTGTAGGTAGCGGGAGGACAAATACGCAGTATTTT